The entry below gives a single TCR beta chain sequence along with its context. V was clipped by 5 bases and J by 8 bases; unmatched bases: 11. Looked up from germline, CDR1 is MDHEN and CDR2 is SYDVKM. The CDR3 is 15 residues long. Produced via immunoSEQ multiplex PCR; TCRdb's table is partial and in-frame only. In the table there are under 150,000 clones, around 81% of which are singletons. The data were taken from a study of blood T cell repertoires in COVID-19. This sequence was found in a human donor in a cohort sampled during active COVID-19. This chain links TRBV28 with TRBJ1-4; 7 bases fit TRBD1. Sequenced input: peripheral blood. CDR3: CASSIDTGEGEKLFF. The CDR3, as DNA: TGTGCCAGCAGTATCGATACAGGGGAAGGGGAAAAACTGTTTTTT.